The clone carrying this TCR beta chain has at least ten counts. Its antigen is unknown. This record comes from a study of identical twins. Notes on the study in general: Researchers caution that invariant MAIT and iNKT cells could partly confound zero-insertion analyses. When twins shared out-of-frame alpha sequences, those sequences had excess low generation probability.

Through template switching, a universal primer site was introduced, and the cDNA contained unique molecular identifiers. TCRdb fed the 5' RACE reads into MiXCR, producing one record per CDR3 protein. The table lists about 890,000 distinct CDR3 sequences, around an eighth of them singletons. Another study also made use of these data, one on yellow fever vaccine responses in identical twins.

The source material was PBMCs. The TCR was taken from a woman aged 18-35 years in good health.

The CDR3 sequence is CASSVERDNQPQHF. The DNA for the CDR3 is TGTGCCAGCAGCGTAGAGCGAGACAATCAGCCCCAGCATTTT. The chain has TRBV12-3 or TRBV12-4 and TRBJ1-5, with D uncertain. The CDR3 extends over 14 amino acids. Between the trimmed V and J ends, which lost 6 bases and 3 bases, there was a span of 12 bases.